This T cell receptor (beta chain) was recorded in a study of OX40 agonist ivuxolimab in advanced cancers. Study overall: Three patients showed partial responses: one hepatocellular carcinoma and two cutaneous melanoma cases. Regarding the study as a whole: Partial responders receiving 0.1-3.0 mg/kg showed among the lowest clonal expansion. Circulating CD4+ and CD8+ T cells showed clonal expansion by week 6 at 0.1 to 3.0 mg/kg.

The length of the CDR3 is 18 residues. The V gene end was trimmed by 1 base and the J gene end by 4 bases; junction bases not matched to a gene: 13. Germline CDR1 and CDR2: SGHDN and FVKESK. Profiling relied on immunoSEQ multiplex PCR, and the TCRdb table lists in-frame clones only, not all of them. The table includes approximately 160,000 clones, 90% to 95% detected once. This clone has a single count. Its antigen remains unidentified. Sequenced here: CD4+ or CD8+ T cells sorted from blood, sampled in a trial of the OX40 agonist ivuxolimab. The clonotype originates from an adult with an advanced solid tumor such as melanoma, head and neck, liver or kidney cancer. The rearrangement uses TRBV14 and TRBJ2-1; the match to TRBD1 covers 7 bases. CDR3 sequence reads: CASSQGGDRAKLYNEQFF. CDR3 DNA sequence: TGTGCCAGCAGCCAAGGTGGAGACAGGGCTAAACTTTACAATGAGCAGTTCTTC.